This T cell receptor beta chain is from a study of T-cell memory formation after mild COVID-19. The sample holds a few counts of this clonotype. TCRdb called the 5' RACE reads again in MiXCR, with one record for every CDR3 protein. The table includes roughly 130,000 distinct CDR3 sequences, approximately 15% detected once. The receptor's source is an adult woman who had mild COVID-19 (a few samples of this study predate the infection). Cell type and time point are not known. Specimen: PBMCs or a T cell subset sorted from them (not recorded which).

The DNA for the CDR3 is TGTGCCAGCAGCTCCGGGACAGGGAACAATGAGCAGTTCTTC. Translation: CASSSGTGNNEQFF. The chain couples TRBV7-3 to TRBJ2-1; 9 bases are shared with TRBD1. V shed 4 bases and J 5 bases; nucleotides not matched to a gene: 3. This CDR3 comprises 14 residues. The germline V gene has CDR1 SGHTA and CDR2 FQGTGA. Looking up the rest from reference TRBV7-3 and TRBJ2-1 gives the full variable domain: GAGVSQTPSNKVTEKGKYVELRCDPISGHTALYWYRQSLGQGPEFLIYFQGTGAADDSGLPNDRFFAVRPEGSVSTLKIQRTERGDSAVYLCASSSGTGNNEQFFGPGTRLTVL.